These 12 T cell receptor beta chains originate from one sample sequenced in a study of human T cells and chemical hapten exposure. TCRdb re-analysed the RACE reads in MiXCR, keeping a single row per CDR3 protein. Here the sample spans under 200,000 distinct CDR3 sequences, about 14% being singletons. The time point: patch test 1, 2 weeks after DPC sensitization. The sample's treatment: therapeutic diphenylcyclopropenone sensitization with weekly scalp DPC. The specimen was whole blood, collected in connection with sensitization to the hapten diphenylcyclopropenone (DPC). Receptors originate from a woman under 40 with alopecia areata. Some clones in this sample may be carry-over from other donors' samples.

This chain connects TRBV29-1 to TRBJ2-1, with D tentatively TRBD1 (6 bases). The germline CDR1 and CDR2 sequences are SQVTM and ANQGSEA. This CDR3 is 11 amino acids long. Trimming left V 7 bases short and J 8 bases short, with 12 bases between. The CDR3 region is CSAGYRDEQFF. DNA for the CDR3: TGCAGCGCTGGGTACAGGGATGAGCAGTTCTTC.

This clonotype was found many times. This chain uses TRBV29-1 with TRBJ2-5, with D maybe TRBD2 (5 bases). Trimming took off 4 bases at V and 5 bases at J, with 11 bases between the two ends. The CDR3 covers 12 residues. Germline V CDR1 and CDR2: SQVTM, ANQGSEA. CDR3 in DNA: TGCAGCGTTGCACTAGTAGCTGAGACCCAGTACTTC. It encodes CSVALVAETQYF.

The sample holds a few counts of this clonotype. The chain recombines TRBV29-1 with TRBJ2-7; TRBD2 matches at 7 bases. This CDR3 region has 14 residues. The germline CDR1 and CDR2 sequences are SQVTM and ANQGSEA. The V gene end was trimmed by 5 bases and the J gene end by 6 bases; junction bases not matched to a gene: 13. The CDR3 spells CSVNLLRPGGEQYF. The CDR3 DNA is TGCAGCGTTAACCTACTACGGCCGGGGGGCGAGCAGTACTTC.

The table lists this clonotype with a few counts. The CDR3 bases are TGTGCTAGTGGTCGAGGACAGGGGACTGAAGCTTTCTTT. This gives the protein CASGRGQGTEAFF. The chain recombines TRBV12-5 with TRBJ1-1; TRBD1 matches at 9 bases. This CDR3 is built from 13 residues. Germline V lookup: CDR1 LGHNT, CDR2 FRNRAP. V trimming: 5 bases; J trimming: 5 bases; junction bases outside the gene matches: 3.

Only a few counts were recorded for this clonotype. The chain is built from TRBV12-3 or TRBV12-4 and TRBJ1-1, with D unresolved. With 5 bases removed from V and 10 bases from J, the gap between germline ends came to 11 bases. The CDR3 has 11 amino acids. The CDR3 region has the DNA TGTGCCAGCAGTACCCTTACGGGAGCTTTCTTT. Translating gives CASSTLTGAFF.

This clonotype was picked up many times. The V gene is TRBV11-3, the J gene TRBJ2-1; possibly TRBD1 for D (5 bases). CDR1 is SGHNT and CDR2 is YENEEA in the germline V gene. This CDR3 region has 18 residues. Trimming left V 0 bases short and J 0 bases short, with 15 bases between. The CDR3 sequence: CASSLDQGGTNSYNEQFF. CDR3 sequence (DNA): TGTGCCAGCAGCTTAGATCAGGGCGGAACAAACTCCTACAATGAGCAGTTCTTC.

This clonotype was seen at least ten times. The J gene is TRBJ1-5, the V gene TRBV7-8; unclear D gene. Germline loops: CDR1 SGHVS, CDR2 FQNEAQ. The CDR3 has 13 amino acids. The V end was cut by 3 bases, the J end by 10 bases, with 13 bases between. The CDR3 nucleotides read TGTGCCAGCAGCTTGACCCTACAAACTCCCCAGCATTTT. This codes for CASSLTLQTPQHF.

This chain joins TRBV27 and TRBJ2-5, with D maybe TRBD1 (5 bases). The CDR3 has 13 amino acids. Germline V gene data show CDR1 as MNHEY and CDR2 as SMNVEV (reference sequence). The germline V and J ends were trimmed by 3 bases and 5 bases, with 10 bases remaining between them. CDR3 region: CASSFYKGETQYF. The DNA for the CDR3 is TGTGCCAGCAGTTTTTATAAGGGGGAGACCCAGTACTTC.

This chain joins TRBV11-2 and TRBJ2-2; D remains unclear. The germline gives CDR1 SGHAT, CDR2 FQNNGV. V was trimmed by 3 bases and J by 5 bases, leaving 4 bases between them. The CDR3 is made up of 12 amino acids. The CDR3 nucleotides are TGTGCCAGCAGCTTTTCAACCGGGGAGCTGTTTTTT. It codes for CASSFSTGELFF.

The CDR3 DNA reads TGTGCCATCAGTGAGCGGGCGGACGCCGACGAGCAGTACTTC. Its protein product is CAISERADADEQYF. The rearrangement links TRBV10-3 to TRBJ2-7, with unresolved D. The V gene's germline CDR1 is ENHRY and CDR2 SYGVKD. This CDR3 is built from 14 residues. V shed 2 bases and J shed 5 bases, with 13 bases lying between them.

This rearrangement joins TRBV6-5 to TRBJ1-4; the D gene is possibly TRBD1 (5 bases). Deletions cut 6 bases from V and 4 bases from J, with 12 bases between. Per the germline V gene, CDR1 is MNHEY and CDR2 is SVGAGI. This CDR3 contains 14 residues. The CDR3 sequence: CASSLGTVNEKLFF. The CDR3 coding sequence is TGTGCCAGCAGCCTAGGGACGGTTAATGAAAAACTGTTTTTT.

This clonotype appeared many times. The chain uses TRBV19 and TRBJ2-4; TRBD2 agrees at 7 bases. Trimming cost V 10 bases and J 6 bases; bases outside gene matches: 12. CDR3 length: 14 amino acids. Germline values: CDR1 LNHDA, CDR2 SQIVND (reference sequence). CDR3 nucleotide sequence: TGTGCCACCACCCCGCGACTAGCTGGAAACATTCAGTACTTC. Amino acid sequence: CATTPRLAGNIQYF. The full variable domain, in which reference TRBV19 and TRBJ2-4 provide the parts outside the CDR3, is DGGITQSPKYLFRKEGQNVTLSCEQNLNHDAMYWYRQDPGQGLRLIYYSQIVNDFQKGDIAEGYSVSREKKESFPLTVTSAQKNPTAFYLCATTPRLAGNIQYFGAGTRLSVL.